The clone carrying this T cell receptor (beta chain) appeared a few times. Its antigen is not known. The CDR3 is 15 amino acids. Trimming removed 5 bases at V and 7 bases at J, with 20 bases between. CDR1 and CDR2 (germline): MNHNS, SASEGT. The sample comes from a study of identical twins. General study findings and limits: Cross-sectional statistical analysis, not tracking of the same donors, underpinned the conclusions. Cord blood's abundant beta clonotypes had fewer insertions, unlike memory repertoires.

A universal primer site was created by template switching, with the cDNA bearing unique molecular identifiers. MiXCR, applied by TCRdb to the 5' RACE reads, yields one record per CDR3 protein. The sample lists fewer than 900,000 distinct CDR3 sequences; 15% to 20% were seen once. These data were also reused for a study on T cells expressing NK-cell markers. From that second work: Sequenced donors, eight in total, included seven who were HCMV-seropositive and one who was seronegative.

This clonotype was obtained from a woman aged 18-30 years in good health. V is TRBV6-1 and J is TRBJ2-5, with TRBD2 as a possible D gene (5 bases). The sample was PBMCs. The CDR3 bases are TGTGCCAGCAGTCGTGGGAGCCTAAAACCGAGGACCCAGTACTTC. As protein: CASSRGSLKPRTQYF.